These 10 T cell receptor beta chains originate from one sample sequenced in a study of T-cell reconstitution after alpha-beta-depleted transplantation in children. TCRbeta library preparation incorporated unique molecular identifiers. MiXCR was run by TCRdb on the PCR reads, yielding one entry per CDR3 protein. The sample records fewer than 25,000 distinct CDR3 sequences, approximately 10% being singletons. The sequences come from PBMCs from the stem cell graft donor, collected from the stem cell graft. These receptors originate from a human donor who donated a stem cell graft to a child with chronic granulomatous disease.

This clonotype has ten or more counts. The chain uses TRBV27 and TRBJ2-2; the D gene is possibly TRBD2 (6 bases). The germline V and J ends were trimmed by 7 bases and 5 bases, with 14 bases remaining between them. The CDR3 is made up of 14 amino acids. Looked up from germline, CDR1 is MNHEY and CDR2 is SMNVEV (reference sequence). CDR3 in DNA: TGTGCCAGCAAAGGGTGGGAGGTAACCGGGGAGCTGTTTTTT. It yields the protein CASKGWEVTGELFF.

This clonotype was counted at least ten times. The rearrangement uses TRBV7-3 and TRBJ1-2; D is unresolved. V was trimmed by 5 bases and J by 2 bases, leaving 12 bases between them. The CDR3 consists of 14 residues. Germline CDR1 SGHTA, CDR2 FQGTGA. The CDR3 region has the DNA TGTGCCAGCAGCCCCGCTGCAGGCAACTATGGCTACACCTTC. It specifies CASSPAAGNYGYTF.

This clonotype was detected many times. This rearrangement joins TRBV5-1 to TRBJ1-1; a weak D match, TRBD1 (5 bases). Germline CDR1 and CDR2: SGHRS and YFSETQ. V was pared by 2 bases and J by 5 bases, with 13 bases between. The CDR3 consists of 14 residues. The DNA for the CDR3 is TGCGCCAGCAGCTTCATGGACACCGGGACTGAAGCTTTCTTT. Translated: CASSFMDTGTEAFF. The entire variable domain, with the rest obtained from reference TRBV5-1 and TRBJ1-1, is as follows: KAGVTQTPRYLIKTRGQQVTLSCSPISGHRSVSWYQQTPGQGLQFLFEYFSETQRNKGNFPGRFSGRQFSNSRSEMNVSTLELGDSALYLCASSFMDTGTEAFFGQGTRLTVV.

This clonotype is medium-sized in the sample. The J gene is TRBJ2-7, the V gene TRBV5-1; possible D gene TRBD2, 6 bases. The CDR3 covers 17 residues. Trimming left V 4 bases short and J 5 bases short, with 25 bases between. CDR1 and CDR2 from the germline V gene are SGHRS and YFSETQ. The CDR3 DNA reads as TGCGCCAGCAGCCCTGGGGTTCGGCGGGATAAAGAGGACGAGCAGTACTTC. It translates to CASSPGVRRDKEDEQYF.

This clonotype was observed at least ten times. The chain recombines TRBV5-1 with TRBJ2-3, with 11 nucleotides matching TRBD2. Per germline, CDR1 SGHRS and CDR2 YFSETQ. The J segment lost 5 bases and the V segment lost 4 bases, leaving 12 bases of the junction unmatched. The CDR3 has 17 amino acids. The CDR3 loop is CASSPRSLAGEVDTQYF. CDR3 sequence (DNA): TGCGCCAGCAGCCCAAGATCACTAGCGGGAGAGGTAGATACGCAGTATTTT.

Turning to this clonotype: Given a much more abundant clone one base away, this may be a read error. The chain employs TRBV3-1 and TRBJ2-2; 12 bases line up with TRBD2. Germline V gene data show CDR1 as LGHDT and CDR2 as YNNKEL (reference sequence). The CDR3 has 15 residues. This chain's CDR3 is CACSWTSGNTAELFF. CDR3 DNA: TGTGCCTGCAGCTGGACTAGCGGGAACACCGCGGAGCTGTTTTTT.

This clonotype showed up many times. This chain links TRBV28 with TRBJ2-4; D is undetermined. CDR1 MDHEN and CDR2 SYDVKM come from the germline V gene. Trimming stripped 5 bases from V and 5 bases from J, with 13 bases between. The CDR3 is made up of 14 amino acids. CDR3 protein: CASSLELGENIQYF. CDR3 DNA sequence: TGTGCCAGCAGTCTCGAGTTGGGCGAAAACATTCAGTACTTC. The full variable domain, its missing parts supplied by reference TRBV28 and TRBJ2-4, is DVKVTQSSRYLVKRTGEKVFLECVQDMDHENMFWYRQDPGLGLRLIYFSYDVKMKEKGDIPEGYSVSREKKERFSLILESASTNQTSMYLCASSLELGENIQYFGAGTRLSVL.

This clonotype came up many times. The chain joins TRBV10-3 to TRBJ2-7; D not resolved. This CDR3 is 13 amino acids long. The germline V and J ends were trimmed by 7 bases and 0 bases, with 10 bases remaining between them. The germline gives CDR1 ENHRY, CDR2 SYGVKD. CDR3: CAITDGNSYEQYF. Here the CDR3 DNA reads TGTGCCATCACTGACGGTAACTCCTACGAGCAGTACTTC.

This clonotype was seen repeatedly, ten times or more. The chain uses TRBV5-1 and TRBJ2-3, with TRBD1 as a possible D gene (6 bases). Trimming stripped 1 base from V and 4 bases from J, with 10 bases between. The CDR3 spans 14 residues. CDR1 SGHRS and CDR2 YFSETQ come from the germline V gene. The CDR3 DNA reads as TGCGCCAGCAGCTTGACAGGGTTCCCAGATACGCAGTATTTT. Its translation: CASSLTGFPDTQYF.

This clonotype has a count of ten or more. This chain joins TRBV18 and TRBJ2-1; D is uncertain. This CDR3 is 16 amino acids long. V lost 1 base to trimming and J lost 0 bases, with 10 bases between them. Germline loops: CDR1 KGHSH, CDR2 LQKENI. CDR3 region: CASSPRVGRSYNEQFF. CDR3 coding DNA: TGTGCCAGCTCACCACGGGTAGGACGCTCCTACAATGAGCAGTTCTTC.